This T cell receptor beta chain came from a study of shared clonotypes between healthy human individuals. Profiling relied on immunoSEQ multiplex PCR, and the TCRdb table lists in-frame clones only, not all of them. The top ten clones hold 0.39% of a sample with some 2.3 million clones, approximately 93% of them seen once. The CDR3 covers 15 residues. Deletions cut 3 bases from V and 0 bases from J, with 9 bases between. Germline V gives CDR1 SGHVS, CDR2 FQNEAQ. This clone was picked up a small number of times. The genes are TRBV7-8 and TRBJ1-5; D is possibly TRBD1 (5 bases). Sequences were obtained from naive CD4+ T cells from PBMCs. Stated subset: CD45RA+ positively selected. This sequence was found in a man aged 18 to 30 in good health. Some clones in this sample may be carry-over from other donors' samples. CDR3 amino acids: CASSFDRYSNQPQHF. Here the CDR3 DNA reads TGTGCCAGCAGCTTCGACAGATATAGCAATCAGCCCCAGCATTTT.